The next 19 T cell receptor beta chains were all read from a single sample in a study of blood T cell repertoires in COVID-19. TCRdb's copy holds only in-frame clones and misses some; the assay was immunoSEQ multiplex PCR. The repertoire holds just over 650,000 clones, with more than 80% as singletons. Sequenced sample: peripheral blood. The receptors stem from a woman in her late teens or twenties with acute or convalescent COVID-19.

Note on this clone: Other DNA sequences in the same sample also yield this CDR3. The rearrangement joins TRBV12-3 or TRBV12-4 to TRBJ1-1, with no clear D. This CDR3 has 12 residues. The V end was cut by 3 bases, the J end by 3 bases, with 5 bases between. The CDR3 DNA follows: TGTGCCAGCAGTTTCGGTGACACTGAAGCTTTCTTT. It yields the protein CASSFGDTEAFF.

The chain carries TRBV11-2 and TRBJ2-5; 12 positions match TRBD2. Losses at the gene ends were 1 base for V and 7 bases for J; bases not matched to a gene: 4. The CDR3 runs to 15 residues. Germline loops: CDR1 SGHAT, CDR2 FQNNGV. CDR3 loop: CASSLAPSGGGTQYF. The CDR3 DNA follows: TGTGCCAGCAGCTTAGCCCCTAGCGGGGGGGGGACCCAGTACTTC.

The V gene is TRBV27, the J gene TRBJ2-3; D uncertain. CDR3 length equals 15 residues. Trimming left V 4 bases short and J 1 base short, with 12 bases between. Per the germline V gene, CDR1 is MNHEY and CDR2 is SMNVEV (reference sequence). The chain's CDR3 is CASSSPADGTDTQYF. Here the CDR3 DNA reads TGTGCCAGCAGTTCGCCGGCGGATGGCACAGATACGCAGTATTTT.

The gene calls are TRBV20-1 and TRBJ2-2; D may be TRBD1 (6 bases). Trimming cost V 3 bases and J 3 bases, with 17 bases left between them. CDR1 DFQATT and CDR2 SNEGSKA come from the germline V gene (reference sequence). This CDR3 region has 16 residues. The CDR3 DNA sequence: TGCAGTGCTAGTGGGCCGGCAGGGGATTACACCGGGGAGCTGTTTTTT. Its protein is CSASGPAGDYTGELFF.

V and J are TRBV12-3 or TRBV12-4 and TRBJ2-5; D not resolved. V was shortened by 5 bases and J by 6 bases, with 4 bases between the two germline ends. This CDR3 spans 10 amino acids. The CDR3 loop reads CASSGQTQYF. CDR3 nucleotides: TGTGCCAGCAGTGGGCAGACCCAGTACTTC.

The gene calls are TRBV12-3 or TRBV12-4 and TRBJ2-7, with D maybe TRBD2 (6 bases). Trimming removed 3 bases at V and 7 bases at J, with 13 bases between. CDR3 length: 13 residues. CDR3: CASSFQLGREQYF. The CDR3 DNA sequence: TGTGCCAGCAGTTTTCAGCTGGGGAGGGAGCAGTACTTC.

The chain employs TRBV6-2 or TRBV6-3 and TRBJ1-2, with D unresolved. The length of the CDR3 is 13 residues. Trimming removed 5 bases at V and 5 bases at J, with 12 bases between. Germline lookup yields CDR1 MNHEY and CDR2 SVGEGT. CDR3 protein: CASSPPRLYGYTF. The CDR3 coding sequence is TGTGCCAGCAGTCCCCCCAGGCTTTATGGCTACACCTTC.

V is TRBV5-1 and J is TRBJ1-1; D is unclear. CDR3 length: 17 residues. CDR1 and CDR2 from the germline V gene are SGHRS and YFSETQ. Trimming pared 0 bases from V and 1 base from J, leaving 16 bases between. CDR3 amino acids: CASSLVFFEGTNTEAFF. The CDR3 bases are TGCGCCAGCAGCTTGGTGTTCTTTGAGGGTACGAACACTGAAGCTTTCTTT.

The CDR3 loop is CASSLRGGQSRTPLHF. CDR3 in DNA: TGTGCCAGCAGCTTACGAGGGGGACAGTCGAGAACACCCCTCCACTTT. The chain employs TRBV7-3 and TRBJ1-6; 7 bases map to TRBD1. The CDR3 runs 16 residues. Germline CDR1 and CDR2: SGHTA and FQGTGA. The J segment lost 11 bases and the V segment lost 2 bases, leaving 12 bases of the junction unmatched.

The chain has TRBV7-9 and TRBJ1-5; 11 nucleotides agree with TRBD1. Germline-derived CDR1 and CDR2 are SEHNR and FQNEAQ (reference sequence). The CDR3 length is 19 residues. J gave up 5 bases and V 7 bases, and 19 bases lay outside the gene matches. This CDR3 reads CASMPAPGTGGSLHQPQHF. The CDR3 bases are TGTGCCAGCATGCCTGCCCCGGGGACAGGGGGATCTTTGCATCAGCCCCAGCATTTT.

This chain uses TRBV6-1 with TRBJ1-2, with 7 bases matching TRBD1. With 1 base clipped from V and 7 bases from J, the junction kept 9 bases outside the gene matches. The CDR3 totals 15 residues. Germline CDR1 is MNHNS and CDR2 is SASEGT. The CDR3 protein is CASSEVGRGQFGYTF. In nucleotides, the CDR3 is TGTGCCAGCAGTGAAGTGGGCAGGGGACAGTTTGGCTACACCTTC.

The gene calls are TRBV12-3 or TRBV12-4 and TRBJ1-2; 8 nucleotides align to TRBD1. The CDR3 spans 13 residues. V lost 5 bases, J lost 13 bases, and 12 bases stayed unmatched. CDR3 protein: CASSPNLRTGSTF. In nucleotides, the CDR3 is TGTGCCAGCAGTCCCAACCTCCGGACAGGGTCCACCTTC.

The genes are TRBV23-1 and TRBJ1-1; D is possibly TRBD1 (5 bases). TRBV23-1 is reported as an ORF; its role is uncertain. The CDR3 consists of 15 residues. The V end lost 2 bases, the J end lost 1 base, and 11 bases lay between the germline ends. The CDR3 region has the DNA TGCGCCAGCAGTCAACGGTCGGACACGAACACTGAAGCTTTCTTT. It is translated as CASSQRSDTNTEAFF.

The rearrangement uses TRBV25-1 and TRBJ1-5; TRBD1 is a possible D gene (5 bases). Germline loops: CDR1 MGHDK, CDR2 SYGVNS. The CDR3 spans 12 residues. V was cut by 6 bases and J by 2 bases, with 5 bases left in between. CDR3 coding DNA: TGTGCCAGCAGGACAGGCAATCAGCCCCAGCATTTT. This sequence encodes CASRTGNQPQHF.

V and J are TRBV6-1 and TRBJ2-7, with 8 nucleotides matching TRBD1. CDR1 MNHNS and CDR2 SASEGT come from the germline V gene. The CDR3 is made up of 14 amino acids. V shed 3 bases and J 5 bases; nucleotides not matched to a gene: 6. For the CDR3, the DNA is TGTGCCAGCAGTGACGGTCAGGGGGCGGACGAGCAGTACTTC. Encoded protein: CASSDGQGADEQYF.

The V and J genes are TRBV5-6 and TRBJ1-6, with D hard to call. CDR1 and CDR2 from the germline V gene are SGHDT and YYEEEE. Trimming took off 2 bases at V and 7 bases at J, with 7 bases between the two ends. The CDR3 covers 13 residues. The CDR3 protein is CASSLYLNSPLHF. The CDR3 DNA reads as TGTGCCAGCAGCTTATATCTGAATTCACCCCTCCACTTT.

The CDR3 DNA reads as TGTGCCAGCAGCTTAGCCGGACAGGACTATGGCTACACCTTC. It encodes CASSLAGQDYGYTF. The gene calls are TRBV7-2 and TRBJ1-2, with 7 bases fitting TRBD1. The V segment lost 0 bases and the J segment 3 bases; nucleotides outside the gene matches: 1. This CDR3 comprises 14 residues. The V gene's germline CDR1 is SGHTA and CDR2 FQGNSA.

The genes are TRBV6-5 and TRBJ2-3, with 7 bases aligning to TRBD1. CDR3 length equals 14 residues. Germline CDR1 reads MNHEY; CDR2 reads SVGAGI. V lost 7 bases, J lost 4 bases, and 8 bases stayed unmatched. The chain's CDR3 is CASNPSQGADTQYF. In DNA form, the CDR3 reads TGTGCCAGCAATCCATCGCAGGGGGCAGATACGCAGTATTTT.

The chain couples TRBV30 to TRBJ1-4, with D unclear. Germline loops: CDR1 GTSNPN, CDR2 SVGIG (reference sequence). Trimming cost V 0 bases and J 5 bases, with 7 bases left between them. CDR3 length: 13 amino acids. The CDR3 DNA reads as TGTGCCTGGAGTGTACTTAAAAATGAAAAACTGTTTTTT. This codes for CAWSVLKNEKLFF.